A single sample gave rise to the 5 T cell receptor beta chains below, sequenced in a study of T-cell memory formation after mild COVID-19. TCRdb recomputed calls from the 5' RACE reads with MiXCR, one row per CDR3 protein. This repertoire shows 250,000 to 350,000 distinct CDR3 sequences, roughly 15% found once; its top ten account for roughly 20%. Sequences were obtained from PBMCs or a T cell subset sorted from them (not recorded which). The receptors originated from a man in his late teens or twenties who had mild COVID-19 (a few samples of this study predate the infection). Cell type and time point are not known.

This clonotype was found a few times. V gene TRBV11-2 combines with J gene TRBJ2-1; tentatively, D is TRBD2 (5 bases). The CDR3 is 13 residues long. The V gene's germline CDR1 is SGHAT and CDR2 FQNNGV. CDR3 sequence reads: CASGGNTYNEQFF. The CDR3 bases are TGTGCTAGTGGAGGCAACACTTACAATGAGCAGTTCTTC.

This clonotype appeared many times. The germline gene is not matched at one end of the junction; a read error may be the cause. The gene calls are TRBV4-1 and TRBJ2-5, with 8 bases fitting TRBD1. CDR1 and CDR2 from the germline V gene are MGHRA and YSYEKL. This CDR3 is 13 amino acids long. The CDR3 protein is CASSLTGGETQYF. For the CDR3, the DNA is TGTGCCAGCAGCTTAACAGGGGGAGAGACCCAGTACTTC.

The chain couples TRBV7-6 to TRBJ2-3; TRBD1 or TRBD2 may be the D gene (5 bases each). Trimming shortened V by 1 base and J by 2 bases, and 10 bases separated the two germline ends. Per germline, CDR1 SGHVS and CDR2 FNYEAQ. This CDR3 is built from 15 residues. As DNA, the CDR3 is TGTGCCAGCAGCTTAGAAGGGACGATCACAGATACGCAGTATTTT. It encodes CASSLEGTITDTQYF.

The rearrangement joins TRBV5-1 to TRBJ2-1; D uncertain. The germline CDR1 and CDR2 sequences are SGHRS and YFSETQ. The V end was cut by 4 bases, the J end by 1 base, with 12 bases between. The length of the CDR3 is 15 residues. The CDR3 is CASSRGLGSYNEQFF. The CDR3 bases are TGCGCCAGCAGCCGCGGATTAGGGTCCTACAATGAGCAGTTCTTC.

This clonotype was seen a few times. The chain is built from TRBV18 and TRBJ1-1, with TRBD1 matching over 7 bases. The CDR3 covers 16 residues. CDR1 and CDR2 (germline): KGHSH, LQKENI. Trimming removed 4 bases from V and 1 base from J; junction bases left unmatched: 9. CDR3 residues: CASSRQSTGRNTEAFF. The DNA for the CDR3 is TGTGCCAGCTCACGACAGTCGACAGGGCGGAACACTGAAGCTTTCTTT.